This T cell receptor beta chain was captured by sequencing in a study of T cells in Graves' hyperthyroidism and ophthalmopathy. Broader study findings: A model using 13 V-J features told ophthalmopathy apart from stable hyperthyroidism.

This clonotype was observed a handful of times. The antigen is unknown. Amplified TCR beta CDR3 regions derived from RNA transcripts. First-round RT-PCR of the TCR CDR3 relied on the HTBI primer set. TCRdb redid the calling of the multiplex PCR reads with MiXCR, one entry per CDR3 protein. This table holds about 270,000 distinct CDR3 sequences, less than 30% found once. Patients between 18 and 65 years old had hyperthyroidism, newly diagnosed and lasting under 2 months. Patients were excluded because of uncontrolled infection, other autoimmune disease, pregnancy or lactation. Fresh peripheral blood, about 9.9 ml, yielded the PBMCs. V was pared by 1 base and J by 3 bases, with 0 bases of the junction left unmatched. This CDR3 region has 14 residues. Germline assignment: CDR1 MNHNS and CDR2 SASEGT.

The sequence was collected from a man aged 40-49 years with Graves' hyperthyroidism that later progressed to Graves' ophthalmopathy. This rearrangement joins TRBV6-1 to TRBJ1-2; the match to TRBD1 covers 9 bases. Material: blood. The CDR3 loop reads CASSEGDRDYGYTF. DNA of the CDR3: TGTGCCAGCAGTGAAGGGGACAGGGACTATGGCTACACCTTC.